A single sample is the source of the 19 T cell receptor beta chains below, sequenced in a study of cytomegalovirus exposure and HLA in healthy donors. This PCR relied on a set of 60 Vbeta primers and 13 Jbeta primers. The repertoire was sequenced with immunoSEQ multiplex PCR; TCRdb's copy has only in-frame clones and lacks some. This sample lists around 80,000 clones; its ten largest clones have over 4.5%. What was sequenced was PBMCs. Every receptor here comes from a man in his forties in good health and CMV-seronegative.

The V gene is TRBV6-5, the J gene TRBJ2-7, with D possibly being TRBD1 (6 bases). This CDR3 spans 14 amino acids. Trimming took off 5 bases at V and 3 bases at J, with 14 bases between the two ends. Germline CDR1 is MNHEY and CDR2 is SVGAGI. CDR3: CASSQSFRGYEQYF. The CDR3 region has the DNA TGTGCCAGCAGTCAATCCTTCAGGGGCTACGAGCAGTACTTC.

This chain links TRBV9 with TRBJ2-1; 14 bases fit TRBD2. V gave up 4 bases and J gave up 6 bases; unmatched junction bases: 9. The germline V gene has CDR1 SGDLS and CDR2 YYNGEE. The CDR3 is made up of 17 amino acids. The CDR3 sequence: CASSPRLAGGPGNEQFF. DNA for the CDR3: TGTGCCAGCAGCCCACGACTAGCGGGAGGGCCGGGCAATGAGCAGTTCTTC.

The chain has TRBV11-2 and TRBJ2-3, with 10 positions matching TRBD2. The V and J ends lost 5 bases and 2 bases, in that order; junction bases with no gene match: 7. Germline V gene lookup returns CDR1 SGHAT and CDR2 FQNNGV. This CDR3 is 16 amino acids long. CDR3: CASSRSGRPITDTQYF. The CDR3 bases are TGTGCCAGCAGCCGTAGCGGGAGGCCTATCACAGATACGCAGTATTTT.

This chain uses TRBV15 with TRBJ2-5, with 9 positions matching TRBD2. The germline gives CDR1 LNHNV, CDR2 YYDKDF (reference sequence). V trimming: 1 base; J trimming: 2 bases; junction bases outside the gene matches: 5. There are 16 residues in the CDR3. CDR3 protein: CATSRGLAGRQETQYF. CDR3 nucleotides: TGTGCCACCAGCAGAGGGCTAGCGGGGCGACAAGAGACCCAGTACTTC.

The J gene is TRBJ2-7, the V gene TRBV6-5, with 11 bases fitting TRBD1. The V gene's germline CDR1 is MNHEY and CDR2 SVGAGI. The CDR3 is made up of 14 amino acids. Unmatched junction bases numbered 7, after V lost 7 bases and J lost 5 bases. The CDR3 protein is CASTNPGQGDEQYF. The CDR3 nucleotides are TGTGCCAGCACGAACCCGGGACAGGGGGACGAGCAGTACTTC.

The V gene is TRBV6-5, the J gene TRBJ1-5; D remains ambiguous. Per the germline V gene, CDR1 is MNHEY and CDR2 is SVGAGI. CDR3 length equals 13 residues. The germline V and J ends were trimmed by 6 bases and 1 base, with 7 bases remaining between them. CDR3 sequence reads: CASSRLSNQPQHF. The CDR3 DNA follows: TGTGCCAGCAGCAGGTTGAGCAATCAGCCCCAGCATTTT.

The chain employs TRBV5-1 and TRBJ1-2, with D possibly matching TRBD1 (5 bases). The CDR3 length is 14 residues. Trimming took off 0 bases at V and 4 bases at J, with 10 bases between the two ends. Germline CDR1 reads SGHRS; CDR2 reads YFSETQ. The CDR3 region is CASSLGQWGYGYTF. The CDR3 region has the DNA TGCGCCAGCAGCTTGGGACAGTGGGGCTATGGCTACACCTTC. Based on the CDR3 plus reference TRBV5-1 and TRBJ1-2, the full variable domain is KAGVTQTPRYLIKTRGQQVTLSCSPISGHRSVSWYQQTPGQGLQFLFEYFSETQRNKGNFPGRFSGRQFSNSRSEMNVSTLELGDSALYLCASSLGQWGYGYTFGSGTRLTVV.

The rearrangement joins TRBV19 to TRBJ1-1; 10 bases are a match to TRBD1. This CDR3 is 15 amino acids long. Germline V gene sequence: CDR1 LNHDA, CDR2 SQIVND (reference sequence). Germline trimming cut 3 bases from V and 5 bases from J; bases unmatched to any gene: 6. The CDR3 DNA sequence: TGTGCCAGTAGTATCGGGGGGACAGGGGTGACTGAAGCTTTCTTT. Protein: CASSIGGTGVTEAFF. The entire variable domain, with the rest obtained from reference TRBV19 and TRBJ1-1, is as follows: DGGITQSPKYLFRKEGQNVTLSCEQNLNHDAMYWYRQDPGQGLRLIYYSQIVNDFQKGDIAEGYSVSREKKESFPLTVTSAQKNPTAFYLCASSIGGTGVTEAFFGQGTRLTVV.

This chain connects TRBV5-1 to TRBJ2-1, with TRBD2 identical over 9 bases. The CDR3 extends over 15 amino acids. V was clipped by 6 bases and J by 4 bases; unmatched bases: 8. Germline lookup yields CDR1 SGHRS and CDR2 YFSETQ. This CDR3 is CASIPSSGAYNEQFF. CDR3 sequence (DNA): TGCGCCAGCATCCCCTCTAGCGGGGCGTACAATGAGCAGTTCTTC.

The chain combines TRBV30 with TRBJ1-5; D may be TRBD1 (6 bases). Germline loops: CDR1 GTSNPN, CDR2 SVGIG (reference sequence). The length of the CDR3 is 17 residues. The V and J ends lost 3 bases and 4 bases respectively, with 22 bases between them. As DNA, the CDR3 is TGTGCCTGGAGCACGGGGTCCGGTACAGGGAATAATCAGCCCCAGCATTTT. The encoded protein is CAWSTGSGTGNNQPQHF.

This sequence joins TRBV19 and TRBJ2-7; the D gene is possibly TRBD2 (5 bases). The CDR3 contains 14 residues. The germline CDR1 and CDR2 sequences are LNHDA and SQIVND (reference sequence). V was shortened by 5 bases and J by 2 bases, with 13 bases between the two germline ends. CDR3 nucleotide sequence: TGTGCCAGTAGTCCAGACTCCGGGACCTACGAGCAGTACTTC. As protein: CASSPDSGTYEQYF.

The chain recombines TRBV6-5 with TRBJ1-3, with D tentatively TRBD1 (5 bases). V gave up 6 bases and J gave up 4 bases, with 13 bases separating them. Germline V CDR1 and CDR2: MNHEY, SVGAGI. There are 14 residues in the CDR3. The CDR3: CASSPPGRGNTIYF. In nucleotides, the CDR3 is TGTGCCAGCAGCCCGCCAGGGCGAGGAAACACCATATATTTT.

The V gene is TRBV11-3, the J gene TRBJ2-2; D unresolved. The CDR3 extends over 14 amino acids. Germline V CDR1 and CDR2: SGHNT, YENEEA. Trimming stripped 0 bases from V and 1 base from J, with 3 bases between. DNA for the CDR3: TGTGCCAGCAGCTTAGAACAGAACACCGGGGAGCTGTTTTTT. Amino acids: CASSLEQNTGELFF.

J is TRBJ2-1 and V is TRBV10-3, with D possibly matching TRBD2 (6 bases). This CDR3 is built from 15 residues. Germline values: CDR1 ENHRY, CDR2 SYGVKD. The V and J ends lost 0 bases and 4 bases respectively, with 10 bases between them. CDR3 sequence reads: CAISESRLGYNEQFF. In DNA, the CDR3 is TGTGCCATCAGTGAGTCGAGACTAGGGTACAATGAGCAGTTCTTC.

The chain uses TRBV28 and TRBJ1-3; 7 bases align to TRBD1. V lost 6 bases and J lost 4; bases outside the gene matches: 6. From germline, CDR1 is MDHEN and CDR2 SYDVKM. There are 14 residues in the CDR3. The CDR3 nucleotides read TGTGCCAGCAGCAGAGGACAGGACGGAAACACCATATATTTT. The encoded protein is CASSRGQDGNTIYF.

The rearrangement uses TRBV28 and TRBJ2-7; possible D gene TRBD2, 6 bases. From germline, CDR1 is MDHEN and CDR2 SYDVKM. The ends were cut back, 4 bases at V and 2 bases at J, with 15 bases in the middle. This CDR3 contains 15 residues. The CDR3: CASSSPGDGAYEQYF. The CDR3 region has the DNA TGTGCCAGCAGTTCACCGGGGGACGGAGCCTACGAGCAGTACTTC.

V gene TRBV7-9 combines with J gene TRBJ2-3; D is perhaps TRBD1 (6 bases). The CDR3 is made up of 15 amino acids. V gave up 7 bases and J gave up 2 bases, with 16 bases separating them. Germline assignment: CDR1 SEHNR and CDR2 FQNEAQ (reference sequence). The DNA for the CDR3 is TGTGCCAGCACCCTTACATCAGGGGTCACAGATACGCAGTATTTT. Translating gives CASTLTSGVTDTQYF. The whole variable domain, remainder taken from reference TRBV7-9 and TRBJ2-3, is DTGVSQNPRHKITKRGQNVTFRCDPISEHNRLYWYRQTLGQGPEFLTYFQNEAQLEKSRLLSDRFSAERPKGSFSTLEIQRTEQGDSAMYLCASTLTSGVTDTQYFGPGTRLTVL.

The V call is TRBV2, the J call TRBJ2-7, with 9 bases aligning to TRBD1. This CDR3 is 12 amino acids long. The germline gives CDR1 SNHLY, CDR2 FYNNEI. J gave up 5 bases and V 6 bases, and 2 bases lay outside the gene matches. The CDR3 is CASRGTGHEQYF. The CDR3 nucleotides are TGTGCCAGCAGAGGGACAGGGCACGAGCAGTACTTC.

The chain recombines TRBV30 with TRBJ1-2, with no clear D. This CDR3 has 16 amino acids. CDR1 and CDR2 from the germline V gene are GTSNPN and SVGIG (reference sequence). The V and J ends lost 0 bases and 7 bases respectively, with 21 bases between them. The CDR3: CAWSVLRLIGNGGYTF. The CDR3 DNA reads TGTGCCTGGAGTGTACTAAGACTCATTGGCAATGGTGGCTACACCTTC.